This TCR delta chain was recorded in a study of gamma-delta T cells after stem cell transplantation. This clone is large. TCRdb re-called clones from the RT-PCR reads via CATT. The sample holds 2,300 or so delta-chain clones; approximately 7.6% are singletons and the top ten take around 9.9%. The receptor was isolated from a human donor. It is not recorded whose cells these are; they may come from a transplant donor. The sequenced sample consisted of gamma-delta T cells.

The CDR3 loop reads CACDTFEPKTDKLIF. As DNA, the CDR3 is TGTGCCTGTGACACCTTTGAGCCCAAAACGGATAAACTCATCTTT. The J gene is TRDJ1, the V gene TRDV2; D not certain. This CDR3 has 15 residues. The V gene lost 0 bases and the J gene lost 5 bases, with 15 bases spanning the gap. Germline V gene lookup returns CDR1 GEAIGNYY and CDR2 EKD.